Each of the 20 T cell receptor beta chains below was sequenced from the same sample in a study of shared clonotypes between healthy human individuals. Measured with immunoSEQ multiplex PCR; TCRdb has only the in-frame clones, and not every one. The table records millions of clones, approximately 95% of them present only once. Sequencing was carried out using naive CD4+ T cells from PBMCs. Subset: CD45RA+ positively selected. The receptors here all came from a man younger than 35 in good health. Some clones in this sample may be carry-over from other donors' samples.

The chain recombines TRBV5-6 with TRBJ2-2; TRBD2 matches 15 bases. The J segment lost 5 bases and the V segment lost 0 bases, leaving 2 bases of the junction unmatched. The CDR3 consists of 17 residues. Germline V gives CDR1 SGHDT, CDR2 YYEEEE. The CDR3 sequence is CASSLVGLAGGTGELFF. CDR3 DNA: TGTGCCAGCAGCTTGGTTGGACTAGCGGGAGGGACCGGGGAGCTGTTTTTT.

The chain carries TRBV21-1 and TRBJ2-5; the D call of TRBD1 is as the table states it, not checked on the DNA. TRBV21-1 is given as a pseudogene. The CDR3 consists of 22 residues. The CDR3 loop is CASSKARTELPSGCEGQETQYF. The CDR3 nucleotides read TGTGCCAGCAGCAAAGCGAGGACAGAATTGCCTTCGGGGTGTGAGGGCCAAGAGACCCAGTACTTC.

This clone was counted between two and nine times. The CDR3: CASSIDTRMGAFF. DNA of the CDR3: TGTGCCAGTAGTATAGACACCCGGATGGGTGCTTTCTTT. This chain links TRBV19 with TRBJ1-1; no clear D. The CDR3 is 13 amino acids. V dropped 0 bases and J dropped 11 bases, with 13 bases sitting between them. Germline assignment: CDR1 LNHDA and CDR2 SQIVND (reference sequence).

CDR3: CASSEWSVSPGGYTF. The CDR3 DNA is TGTGCCAGCAGTGAATGGTCGGTCTCCCCGGGAGGCTACACCTTC. The gene calls are TRBV2 and TRBJ1-2, with no clear D. V was clipped by 2 bases and J by 8 bases, with 18 bases between them. This CDR3 spans 15 amino acids. CDR1 and CDR2 from the germline V gene are SNHLY and FYNNEI.

In DNA form, the CDR3 reads TGCGCCAGCAGCGGAAGACTAGCGGGAGAAGCCTACGAGCAGTACTTC. Translating gives CASSGRLAGEAYEQYF. The chain uses TRBV5-1 and TRBJ2-7; TRBD2 matches 12 bases. The CDR3 is 16 amino acids. Germline values: CDR1 SGHRS, CDR2 YFSETQ. J lost 2 bases, V lost 4 bases, and 7 bases had no gene match.

This rearrangement joins TRBV4-1 to TRBJ2-7; D is unresolved. This CDR3 is 12 amino acids long. Between the trimmed V and J ends, which lost 3 bases and 5 bases, there was a span of 8 bases. CDR1 MGHRA and CDR2 YSYEKL come from the germline V gene. This CDR3 is CASSQGRDEQYF. CDR3 bases: TGCGCCAGCAGCCAGGGCCGTGACGAGCAGTACTTC.

V is TRBV9 and J is TRBJ1-1; 7 bases are shared with TRBD1. V lost 6 bases, J lost 1 base, and 9 bases stayed unmatched. The CDR3 extends over 15 amino acids. Per the germline V gene, CDR1 is SGDLS and CDR2 is YYNGEE. This CDR3 is CASTGGGDANTEAFF. DNA for the CDR3: TGTGCCAGCACGGGAGGGGGCGATGCGAACACTGAAGCTTTCTTT.

The V and J genes are TRBV28 and TRBJ2-3; unclear D gene. Germline V lookup: CDR1 MDHEN, CDR2 SYDVKM. V was shortened by 7 bases and J by 4 bases, with 12 bases between the two germline ends. The CDR3 has 13 residues. The DNA for the CDR3 is TGTGCCAGCACTCCTCGGGCGCCAGATACGCAGTATTTT. This encodes CASTPRAPDTQYF. The whole variable domain, filled in from reference TRBV28 and TRBJ2-3, reads DVKVTQSSRYLVKRTGEKVFLECVQDMDHENMFWYRQDPGLGLRLIYFSYDVKMKEKGDIPEGYSVSREKKERFSLILESASTNQTSMYLCASTPRAPDTQYFGPGTRLTVL.

The chain recombines TRBV7-9 with TRBJ2-5; 9 bases line up with TRBD2. The CDR3 is 14 residues long. J lost 5 bases, V lost 2 bases, and 3 bases had no gene match. The V gene's germline CDR1 is SEHNR and CDR2 FQNEAQ (reference sequence). Here the CDR3 reads CASSLSSGSETQYF. The CDR3 nucleotides are TGTGCCAGCAGCTTAAGTAGCGGGAGTGAGACCCAGTACTTC.

The chain uses TRBV7-2 and TRBJ2-7, with D possibly TRBD2 on 6 matching bases. Germline V lookup: CDR1 SGHTA, CDR2 FQGNSA. The CDR3 runs to 15 residues. Between the trimmed V and J ends, which lost 5 bases and 2 bases, there was a span of 16 bases. The CDR3 spells CASSPLAGTPYEQYF. CDR3 coding DNA: TGTGCCAGCAGCCCCTTAGCCGGGACTCCCTACGAGCAGTACTTC. The full variable domain, rest sourced from reference TRBV7-2 and TRBJ2-7, is GAGVSQSPSNKVTEKGKDVELRCDPISGHTALYWYRQSLGQGLEFLIYFQGNSAPDKSGLPSDRFSAERTGGSVSTLTIQRTQQEDSAVYLCASSPLAGTPYEQYFGPGTRLTVT.

The rearrangement uses TRBV11-3 and TRBJ2-7; tentative D call: TRBD2 (5 bases). The CDR3 consists of 13 residues. Germline CDR1 SGHNT, CDR2 YENEEA. V lost 1 base and J lost 4, with 8 bases in between. The CDR3, as DNA: TGTGCCAGCAGCTTAGTTACGGGATACGAGCAGTACTTC. Translated: CASSLVTGYEQYF.

V is TRBV14 and J is TRBJ2-1; 11 nucleotides align to TRBD2. Germline V gives CDR1 SGHDN, CDR2 FVKESK. V shed 0 bases and J 6 bases; nucleotides not matched to a gene: 4. CDR3 length equals 16 residues. The CDR3 sequence: CASSQERTSGFNEQFF. CDR3 DNA sequence: TGTGCCAGCAGCCAAGAGAGGACTAGCGGGTTCAATGAGCAGTTCTTC.

The V call is TRBV5-6, the J call TRBJ1-6; D not resolved. The germline gives CDR1 SGHDT, CDR2 YYEEEE. The CDR3 totals 15 residues. V shed 5 bases and J shed 5 bases, with 14 bases lying between them. This chain's CDR3 is CASREGTSHNSPLHF. The CDR3 region has the DNA TGTGCCAGCAGAGAGGGCACAAGTCATAATTCACCCCTCCACTTT. The full variable domain, completed using reference TRBV5-6 and TRBJ1-6, is DAGVTQSPTHLIKTRGQQVTLRCSPKSGHDTVSWYQQALGQGPQFIFQYYEEEERQRGNFPDRFSGHQFPNYSSELNVNALLLGDSALYLCASREGTSHNSPLHFGNGTRLTVT.

The chain has TRBV25-1 and TRBJ1-1; a weak D match, TRBD1 (6 bases). Per the germline V gene, CDR1 is MGHDK and CDR2 is SYGVNS. V was pared by 4 bases and J by 6 bases, with 9 bases between. This CDR3 is built from 12 residues. The CDR3 loop is CASSVTGSEAFF. In DNA, the CDR3 is TGTGCCAGCAGTGTTACAGGGTCTGAAGCTTTCTTT.

V and J are TRBV15 and TRBJ2-7; D perhaps matches TRBD1 (6 bases). V gave up 0 bases and J gave up 3 bases, with 18 bases separating them. The CDR3 totals 17 residues. Germline V gene lookup returns CDR1 LNHNV and CDR2 YYDKDF (reference sequence). The CDR3 coding sequence is TGTGCCACCAGCAGAGATGAAGGGGGAAGATGGGTCTACGAGCAGTACTTC. It translates to CATSRDEGGRWVYEQYF.

Regarding this clone: The sample contains more than one DNA sequence encoding this CDR3. The chain couples TRBV9 to TRBJ2-7; no clear D. Between the trimmed V and J ends, which lost 0 bases and 7 bases, there was a span of 11 bases. The CDR3 is 13 residues long. In germline, CDR1 is SGDLS, CDR2 YYNGEE. The CDR3 spells CASSVAGGGEQYF. The DNA of the CDR3 is TGTGCCAGCAGCGTAGCCGGCGGTGGGGAGCAGTACTTC.

The chain couples TRBV4-1 to TRBJ2-3; 7 positions match TRBD2. The CDR3 has 17 residues. The V and J ends lost 3 bases and 0 bases, in that order; junction bases with no gene match: 9. CDR1 and CDR2 from the germline V gene are MGHRA and YSYEKL. CDR3: CASSQEALRGSTDTQYF. In nucleotides, the CDR3 is TGCGCCAGCAGCCAGGAGGCCCTGCGGGGGAGCACAGATACGCAGTATTTT.

This sequence joins TRBV11-2 and TRBJ2-7; no definite D call. This CDR3 spans 13 amino acids. Trimming took 1 base from V and 4 from J, leaving 8 bases between them. Germline-derived CDR1 and CDR2 are SGHAT and FQNNGV. The CDR3 DNA sequence: TGTGCCAGCAGCTTAGTGTTAGGGTACGAGCAGTACTTC. Residues: CASSLVLGYEQYF.

As to this clone: The same CDR3 arises from other DNA sequences in this sample as well. The CDR3 DNA reads as TGCGCCAGCAGCTTGGGTCTAGCGGGAGGGGATACGCAGTATTTT. Encoded protein: CASSLGLAGGDTQYF. The chain is built from TRBV5-1 and TRBJ2-3, with 12 bases lining up with TRBD2. The CDR3 has 15 amino acids. J gave up 6 bases and V 0 bases, and 2 bases lay outside the gene matches. The germline CDR1 and CDR2 sequences are SGHRS and YFSETQ. The full variable domain, its missing parts supplied by reference TRBV5-1 and TRBJ2-3, is KAGVTQTPRYLIKTRGQQVTLSCSPISGHRSVSWYQQTPGQGLQFLFEYFSETQRNKGNFPGRFSGRQFSNSRSEMNVSTLELGDSALYLCASSLGLAGGDTQYFGPGTRLTVL.

The rearrangement joins TRBV14 to TRBJ1-2; weak D call: TRBD1 (5 bases). CDR1 SGHDN and CDR2 FVKESK come from the germline V gene. CDR3 length: 13 amino acids. The V end lost 1 base, the J end lost 5 bases, and 8 bases lay between the germline ends. The CDR3 DNA reads TGTGCCAGCAGCCAAGGGACATGGTATGGCTACACCTTC. The encoded protein is CASSQGTWYGYTF.